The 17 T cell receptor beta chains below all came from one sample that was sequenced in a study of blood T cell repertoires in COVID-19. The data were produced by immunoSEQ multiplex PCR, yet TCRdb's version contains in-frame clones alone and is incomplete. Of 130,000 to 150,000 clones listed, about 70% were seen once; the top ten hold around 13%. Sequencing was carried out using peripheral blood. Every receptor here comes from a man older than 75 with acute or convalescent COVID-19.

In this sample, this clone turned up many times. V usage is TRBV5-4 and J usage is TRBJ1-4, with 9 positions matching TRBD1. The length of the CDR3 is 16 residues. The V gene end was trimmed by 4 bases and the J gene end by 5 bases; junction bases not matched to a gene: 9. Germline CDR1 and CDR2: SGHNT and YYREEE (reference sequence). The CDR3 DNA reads TGTGCCAGCAGCCGGAATGGGGACAGGGTGAATGAAAAACTGTTTTTT. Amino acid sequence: CASSRNGDRVNEKLFF.

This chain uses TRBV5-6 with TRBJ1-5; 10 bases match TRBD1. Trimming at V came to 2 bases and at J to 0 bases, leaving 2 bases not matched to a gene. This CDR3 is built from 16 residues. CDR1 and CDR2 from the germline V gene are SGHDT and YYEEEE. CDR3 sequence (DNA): TGTGCCAGCAGCTTCGGGACAGGGGATAGCAATCAGCCCCAGCATTTT. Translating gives CASSFGTGDSNQPQHF.

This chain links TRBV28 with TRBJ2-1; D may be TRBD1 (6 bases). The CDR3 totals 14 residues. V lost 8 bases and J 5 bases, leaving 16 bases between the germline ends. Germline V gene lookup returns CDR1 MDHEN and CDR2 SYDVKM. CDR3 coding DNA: TGTGCCAGCGGGGGCTGGGACCCAAACAATGAGCAGTTCTTC. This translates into CASGGWDPNNEQFF.

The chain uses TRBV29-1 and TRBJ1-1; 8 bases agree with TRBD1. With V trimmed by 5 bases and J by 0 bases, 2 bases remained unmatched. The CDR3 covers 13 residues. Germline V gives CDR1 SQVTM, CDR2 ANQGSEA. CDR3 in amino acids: CSVLQGVNTEAFF. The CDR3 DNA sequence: TGCAGCGTTTTACAGGGGGTGAACACTGAAGCTTTCTTT.

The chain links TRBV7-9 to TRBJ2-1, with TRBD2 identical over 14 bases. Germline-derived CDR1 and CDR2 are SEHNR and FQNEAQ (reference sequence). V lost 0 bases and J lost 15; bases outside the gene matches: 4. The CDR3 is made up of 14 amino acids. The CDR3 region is CASSLAGGTSGRFF. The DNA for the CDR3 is TGTGCCAGCAGCTTAGCGGGAGGGACTAGCGGGAGGTTCTTC.

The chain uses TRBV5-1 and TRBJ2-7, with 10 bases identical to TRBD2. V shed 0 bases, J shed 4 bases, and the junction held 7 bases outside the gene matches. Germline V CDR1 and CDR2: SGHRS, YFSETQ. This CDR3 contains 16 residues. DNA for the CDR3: TGCGCCAGCAGCTTGGTTTTGACTAGCGGGTTTTACGAGCAGTACTTC. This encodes CASSLVLTSGFYEQYF.

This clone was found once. The CDR3 coding sequence is TGTGCCAGCAGCGTAGGGGGGAGGGACGCAGATACGCAGTATTTT. It translates to CASSVGGRDADTQYF. The chain combines TRBV9 with TRBJ2-3, with TRBD2 matching over 7 bases. CDR1 is SGDLS and CDR2 is YYNGEE in the germline V gene. The CDR3 has 15 residues. With 0 bases clipped from V and 4 bases from J, the junction kept 5 bases outside the gene matches.

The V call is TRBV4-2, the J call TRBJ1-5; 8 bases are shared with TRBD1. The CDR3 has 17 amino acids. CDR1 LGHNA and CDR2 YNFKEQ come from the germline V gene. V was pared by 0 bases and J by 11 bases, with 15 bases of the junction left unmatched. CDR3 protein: CASSQESGTGPLGAQHF. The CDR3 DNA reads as TGTGCCAGCAGCCAAGAATCGGGGACAGGACCACTGGGAGCCCAGCATTTT.

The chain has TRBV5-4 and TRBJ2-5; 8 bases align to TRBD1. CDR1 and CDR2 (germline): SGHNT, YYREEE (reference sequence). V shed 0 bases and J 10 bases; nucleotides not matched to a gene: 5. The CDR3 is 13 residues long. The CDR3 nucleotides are TGTGCCAGCAGCTTGGCACAGGGGGTAGTCCAGTACTTC. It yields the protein CASSLAQGVVQYF.

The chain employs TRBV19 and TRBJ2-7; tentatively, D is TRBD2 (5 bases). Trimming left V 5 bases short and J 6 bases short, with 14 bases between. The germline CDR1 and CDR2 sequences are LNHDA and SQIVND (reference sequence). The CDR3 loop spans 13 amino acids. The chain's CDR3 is CASSRGEGVEQYF. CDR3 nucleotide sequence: TGTGCCAGTAGTCGAGGTGAGGGCGTCGAGCAGTACTTC.

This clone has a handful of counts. This CDR3 is CASSYTGDEQFF. DNA for the CDR3: TGTGCCAGCAGTTACACGGGGGATGAGCAGTTCTTC. V is TRBV6-2 or TRBV6-3 and J is TRBJ2-1; a possible D gene is TRBD2 (6 bases). In germline, CDR1 is MNHEY, CDR2 SVGEGT. The CDR3 loop spans 12 amino acids. Trimming pared 2 bases from V and 8 bases from J, leaving 7 bases between.

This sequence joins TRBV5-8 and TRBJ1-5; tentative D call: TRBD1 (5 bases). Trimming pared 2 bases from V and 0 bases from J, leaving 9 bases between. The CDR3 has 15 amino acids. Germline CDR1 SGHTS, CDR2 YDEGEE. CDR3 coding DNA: TGTGCCAGCAGCTTCCAGGGTTCTAGCAATCAGCCCCAGCATTTT. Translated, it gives CASSFQGSSNQPQHF.

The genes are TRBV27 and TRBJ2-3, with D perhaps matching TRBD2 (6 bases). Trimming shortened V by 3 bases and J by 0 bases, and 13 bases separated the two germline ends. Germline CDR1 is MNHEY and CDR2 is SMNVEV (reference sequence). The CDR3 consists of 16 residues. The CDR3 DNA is TGTGCCAGCAGTTTTCGTGGGACTGCTAGCACAGATACGCAGTATTTT. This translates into CASSFRGTASTDTQYF.

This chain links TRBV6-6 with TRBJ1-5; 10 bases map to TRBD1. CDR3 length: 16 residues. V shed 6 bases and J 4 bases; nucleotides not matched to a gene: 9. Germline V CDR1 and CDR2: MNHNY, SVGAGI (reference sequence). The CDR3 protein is CASSRPPGQGNQPQHF. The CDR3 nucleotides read TGTGCCAGCAGCCGACCCCCGGGACAGGGGAATCAGCCCCAGCATTTT.

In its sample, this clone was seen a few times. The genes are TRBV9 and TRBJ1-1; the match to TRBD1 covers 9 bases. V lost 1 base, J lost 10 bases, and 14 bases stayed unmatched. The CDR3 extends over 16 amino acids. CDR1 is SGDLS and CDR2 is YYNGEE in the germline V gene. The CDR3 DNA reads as TGTGCCAGCAGCGTATCTCCCTACACAGGGGGCAGAGGAGCTTTCTTT. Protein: CASSVSPYTGGRGAFF.

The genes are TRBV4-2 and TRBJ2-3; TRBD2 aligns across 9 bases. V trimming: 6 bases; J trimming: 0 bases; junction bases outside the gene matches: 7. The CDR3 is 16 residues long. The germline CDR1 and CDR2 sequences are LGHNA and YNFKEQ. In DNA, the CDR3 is TGTGCCAGCAGTCTGCGGGGGGGCTCTAGCACAGATACGCAGTATTTT. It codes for CASSLRGGSSTDTQYF.

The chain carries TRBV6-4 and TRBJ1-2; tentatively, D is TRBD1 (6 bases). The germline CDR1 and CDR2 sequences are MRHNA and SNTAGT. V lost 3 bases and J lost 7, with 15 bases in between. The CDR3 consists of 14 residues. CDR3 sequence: CASSEQQGTLGYTF. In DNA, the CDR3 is TGTGCCAGCAGTGAACAACAGGGAACGCTTGGCTACACCTTC.